The 25 T cell receptor beta chains given below trace back to one sample, sequenced in a study of Tregs in tolerant kidney transplant recipients. The repertoire was sequenced with immunoSEQ multiplex PCR; TCRdb's copy has only in-frame clones and lacks some. The sample has 74,000 or so clones; 90% to 95% are singletons. Mixed chimerism was transient after nonmyeloablative marrow transplants from related graft donors. This sample comprised CD4+ T cells from blood (PBMCs), obtained 24 months after the transplant. The receptors were gathered from a human patient who received a combined kidney and bone marrow transplant. Some T cells may possibly be graft donor cells.

This sequence joins TRBV7-3 and TRBJ2-7, with 8 bases matching TRBD1. Looked up from germline, CDR1 is SGHTA and CDR2 is FQGTGA. This CDR3 comprises 14 residues. V gave up 4 bases and J gave up 3 bases; unmatched junction bases: 5. In DNA form, the CDR3 reads TGTGCCAGCAGCTCCCGGACAGGGCTCTACGAGCAGTACTTC. Translated, it gives CASSSRTGLYEQYF.

J is TRBJ1-4 and V is TRBV9, with D tentatively TRBD1 (5 bases). Trimming removed 4 bases at V and 7 bases at J, with 14 bases between. Germline values: CDR1 SGDLS, CDR2 YYNGEE. This CDR3 is built from 14 residues. This CDR3 reads CASSPGGVREKLFF. The CDR3, as DNA: TGTGCCAGCAGCCCCGGGGGAGTCCGTGAAAAACTGTTTTTT.

Notes on this clone: A junction end diverges from the germline sequence, so it may reflect a read error. The chain joins TRBV30 to TRBJ1-2, with D possibly being TRBD1 (5 bases). Germline CDR1 is GTSNPN and CDR2 is SVGIG (reference sequence). CDR3 length equals 13 residues. In DNA form, the CDR3 reads TGTGCCCGGAGTATAGGGGCAGATAATGGCTACACCTTC. Protein product: CARSIGADNGYTF.

The rearrangement uses TRBV5-4 and TRBJ2-2; a possible D gene is TRBD1 (5 bases). Per the germline V gene, CDR1 is SGHNT and CDR2 is YYREEE (reference sequence). The CDR3 totals 16 residues. V lost 0 bases and J 2 bases, leaving 11 bases between the germline ends. The CDR3 coding sequence is TGTGCCAGCAGCTTGGAGGCCAGGGCTAACACCGGGGAGCTGTTTTTT. Translated, it gives CASSLEARANTGELFF.

The V gene is TRBV7-9, the J gene TRBJ2-5; D is perhaps TRBD2 (6 bases). Germline V CDR1 and CDR2: SEHNR, FQNEAQ (reference sequence). There are 13 residues in the CDR3. Deletions cut 1 base from V and 4 bases from J, with 7 bases between. The CDR3 DNA reads as TGTGCCAGCAGCTTAGTGGGGGGAGAGACCCAGTACTTC. Translated: CASSLVGGETQYF.

V and J are TRBV7-7 and TRBJ2-1, with a weak D call TRBD2 (5 bases). Trimming took off 7 bases at V and 9 bases at J, with 13 bases between the two ends. The germline gives CDR1 SSHAT, CDR2 FNYEAQ (reference sequence). The CDR3 has 12 residues. In nucleotides, the CDR3 is TGTGCCAGCACCTCACTAGAGGTTGAGCAGTTCTTC. Translated: CASTSLEVEQFF.

The chain combines TRBV5-6 with TRBJ2-3; D perhaps matches TRBD2 (5 bases). In germline, CDR1 is SGHDT, CDR2 YYEEEE. This CDR3 is 14 amino acids long. V lost 2 bases and J 1 base, leaving 8 bases between the germline ends. The DNA for the CDR3 is TGTGCCAGCAGCTTATACGGGGGCACAGATACGCAGTATTTT. This translates into CASSLYGGTDTQYF.

The sample holds one count of this clone. The chain carries TRBV5-7 and TRBJ2-1; TRBD2 might be the D (5 bases). TRBV5-7 falls under the ORF class, with uncertain function. The V gene lost 4 bases and the J gene lost 5 bases, with 16 bases spanning the gap. CDR3 length: 15 amino acids. This chain's CDR3 is CASSIQPGKDNEQFF. The DNA for the CDR3 is TGTGCCAGCAGCATCCAGCCCGGGAAGGACAATGAGCAGTTCTTC.

In its sample, this clone was seen once. The rearrangement joins TRBV7-9 to TRBJ2-7, with D perhaps TRBD1 (6 bases). Germline CDR1 SEHNR, CDR2 FQNEAQ (reference sequence). This CDR3 region has 15 residues. V was trimmed by 2 bases and J by 2 bases, leaving 13 bases between them. The CDR3 region is CASSLLGRGPYEQYF. The CDR3, as DNA: TGTGCCAGCAGCTTATTGGGCAGGGGTCCCTACGAGCAGTACTTC.

This chain joins TRBV7-9 and TRBJ2-7; 11 nucleotides match TRBD1. V trimming: 0 bases; J trimming: 3 bases; junction bases outside the gene matches: 1. This CDR3 has 15 residues. Per germline, CDR1 SEHNR and CDR2 FQNEAQ (reference sequence). CDR3 DNA: TGTGCCAGCAGCTTAGCGGGGACAGGGGGCTACGAGCAGTACTTC. Amino acids: CASSLAGTGGYEQYF.

This clone was seen just once. The J gene is TRBJ1-1, the V gene TRBV7-2; the match to TRBD1 covers 7 bases. Germline assignment: CDR1 SGHTA and CDR2 FQGNSA. Losses at the gene ends were 4 bases for V and 11 bases for J; bases not matched to a gene: 13. The CDR3 totals 14 residues. CDR3 sequence (DNA): TGTGCCAGCAGCTCGATCCTTAGACAGGGTACGGCTTTCTTT. Translated: CASSSILRQGTAFF.

This chain links TRBV28 with TRBJ1-5; 8 nucleotides line up with TRBD1. J was trimmed by 3 bases and V by 8 bases; bases with no gene match: 6. The CDR3 extends over 14 amino acids. CDR1 is MDHEN and CDR2 is SYDVKM in the germline V gene. CDR3 sequence (DNA): TGTGCCAGCCAAGGGACAGGACACAATCAGCCCCAGCATTTT. Translation gives CASQGTGHNQPQHF. Using reference TRBV28 and TRBJ1-5 for the parts outside the CDR3, the full variable domain is DVKVTQSSRYLVKRTGEKVFLECVQDMDHENMFWYRQDPGLGLRLIYFSYDVKMKEKGDIPEGYSVSREKKERFSLILESASTNQTSMYLCASQGTGHNQPQHFGDGTRLSIL.

V and J are TRBV19 and TRBJ1-2, with 7 bases lining up with TRBD1. The germline CDR1 and CDR2 sequences are LNHDA and SQIVND (reference sequence). The CDR3 length is 14 residues. V shed 3 bases and J 3 bases; nucleotides not matched to a gene: 4. The CDR3 DNA follows: TGTGCCAGTAGTATCTATGACAGGGACTATGGCTACACCTTC. Residues: CASSIYDRDYGYTF.

This chain uses TRBV5-4 with TRBJ2-5; 12 nucleotides agree with TRBD2. There are 14 residues in the CDR3. The V gene end was trimmed by 4 bases and the J gene end by 8 bases; junction bases not matched to a gene: 6. Germline CDR1 and CDR2: SGHNT and YYREEE (reference sequence). The DNA of the CDR3 is TGTGCCAGCAGCACCCTAGCGGGGGGGGTAACCCAGTACTTC. Protein sequence: CASSTLAGGVTQYF.

In DNA, the CDR3 is TGTGCCAGCAGCTTACAGGTTTGGGGGAACACTGAAGCTTTCTTT. Translating gives CASSLQVWGNTEAFF. This sequence joins TRBV14 and TRBJ1-1, with D possibly being TRBD1 (5 bases). V lost 5 bases, J lost 1 base, and 14 bases lay in between. CDR3 length: 15 amino acids. The germline CDR1 and CDR2 sequences are SGHDN and FVKESK.

The V call is TRBV7-3, the J call TRBJ2-3; D remains unclear. The CDR3 runs 14 residues. V lost 4 bases and J lost 0, with 8 bases in between. Germline V gene sequence: CDR1 SGHTA, CDR2 FQGTGA. This CDR3 is CASSWAASTDTQYF. Written as DNA, the CDR3 is TGTGCCAGCAGCTGGGCAGCTAGCACAGATACGCAGTATTTT.

In its sample, this clone was seen once. This sequence joins TRBV5-1 and TRBJ2-5; D uncertain. V lost 0 bases and J 3 bases, leaving 15 bases between the germline ends. The CDR3 extends over 16 amino acids. Germline V gene data show CDR1 as SGHRS and CDR2 as YFSETQ. CDR3 loop: CASSLALGFPEETQYF. In DNA, the CDR3 is TGCGCCAGCAGCTTGGCCCTAGGTTTCCCCGAAGAGACCCAGTACTTC.

V and J are TRBV18 and TRBJ1-2, with 7 bases matching TRBD1. J gave up 8 bases and V 8 bases, and 35 bases lay outside the gene matches. From germline, CDR1 is KGHSH and CDR2 LQKENI. The CDR3 is 21 residues long. CDR3 sequence reads: CASQTFPGQLTGSGGGKGYTF. CDR3 sequence (DNA): TGTGCCAGCCAAACCTTCCCGGGACAGCTCACCGGGAGTGGAGGAGGAAAGGGCTACACCTTC.

This chain uses TRBV18 with TRBJ2-7; perhaps TRBD2 as D (7 bases). This CDR3 is 15 amino acids long. CDR1 and CDR2 (germline): KGHSH, LQKENI. V lost 2 bases and J 3 bases, leaving 14 bases between the germline ends. CDR3 coding DNA: TGTGCCAGCTCACCAACGGCGGGGGCCGTCTACGAGCAGTACTTC. Its protein product is CASSPTAGAVYEQYF.

The chain couples TRBV4-3 to TRBJ2-2; D call uncertain. CDR3 size: 16 residues. The V gene's germline CDR1 is LGHNA and CDR2 YSLEER. V lost 0 bases, J lost 1 base, and 9 bases lay in between. CDR3 residues: CASSQDVLLNTGELFF. CDR3 bases: TGCGCCAGCAGCCAAGATGTCCTCCTGAACACCGGGGAGCTGTTTTTT.

The V and J genes are TRBV6-1 and TRBJ1-1, with D unclear. This CDR3 has 13 residues. Germline V gene lookup returns CDR1 MNHNS and CDR2 SASEGT. V lost 4 bases, J lost 5 bases, and 11 bases lay in between. CDR3 nucleotides: TGTGCCAGCAGTGGGGATTGGAGGACTGAAGCTTTCTTT. This sequence encodes CASSGDWRTEAFF.

A word on this clone: The sample carries other DNA sequences with the same CDR3. The chain recombines TRBV29-1 with TRBJ2-2; weak D call: TRBD2 (5 bases). Trimming pared 5 bases from V and 4 bases from J, leaving 14 bases between. The CDR3 covers 14 residues. Germline V gene sequence: CDR1 SQVTM, CDR2 ANQGSEA. As DNA, the CDR3 is TGCAGCGTTTTCCCAGAGGGATCCACCGGGGAGCTGTTTTTT. It is translated as CSVFPEGSTGELFF.

The rearrangement uses TRBV4-3 and TRBJ1-6, with D possibly matching TRBD1 (5 bases). CDR3 length equals 17 residues. Germline CDR1 and CDR2: LGHNA and YSLEER. Trimming cost V 3 bases and J 9 bases, with 21 bases left between them. CDR3 DNA sequence: TGCGCCAGCAGCCATGACCCCGCCGGGACTAGGGGTTCACCCCTCCACTTT. This gives the protein CASSHDPAGTRGSPLHF.

The rearrangement joins TRBV28 to TRBJ1-5, with 8 bases that match TRBD1. The CDR3 runs to 17 residues. Per the germline V gene, CDR1 is MDHEN and CDR2 is SYDVKM. V dropped 6 bases and J dropped 7; count of bases not matched to a gene: 17. The CDR3 spells CASSRFQHQGAEQPQHF. Written as DNA, the CDR3 is TGTGCCAGCAGCCGTTTTCAACACCAGGGGGCTGAGCAGCCCCAGCATTTT.

This clone was counted once. The chain couples TRBV19 to TRBJ2-2; tentatively, D is TRBD2 (5 bases). Trimming took 7 bases from V and 3 from J, leaving 18 bases between them. Per the germline V gene, CDR1 is LNHDA and CDR2 is SQIVND (reference sequence). This CDR3 contains 16 residues. The CDR3 nucleotides are TGTGCCAGTACCCAGACCTCCCCTAGCTACACCGGGGAGCTGTTTTTT. It yields the protein CASTQTSPSYTGELFF.